A selection of T cell receptor beta chains follows, all from one sample in a study of shared clonotypes between healthy human individuals. TCRdb's copy holds only in-frame clones and misses some; the assay was immunoSEQ multiplex PCR. The sample yields some 2 million clones, roughly 94% seen once. Sequenced material: naive CD4+ T cells sorted from blood. The receptor source for this set is a man aged 18 to 29 in good health. CDR3s include the opening cysteine and the closing phenylalanine or tryptophan. The D gene is left open where the match is weak. Clone sizes are given selectively: once, few, many, or a class where the clone is expanded.

V: TRBV4-1
size: NA
D: NA
J: TRBJ2-7
CDR3: CASSETEDYEQYF
DNA: TGCGCCAGCAGCGAGACAGAAGATTACGAGCAGTACTTC

V: TRBV5-6
size: NA
D: NA
J: TRBJ2-5
CDR3: CASSLAQGTRETQYF
DNA: TGTGCCAGCAGCTTGGCACAGGGAACCCGGGAGACCCAGTACTTC

V: TRBV11-2
size: once
D: NA
J: TRBJ1-4
CDR3: CASSSEPGRGGKLFF
DNA: TGTGCCAGCAGCTCAGAACCGGGACGAGGGGGAAAACTGTTTTTT

V: TRBV9
size: NA
D: TRBD1
J: TRBJ2-1
CDR3: CASSVGEGTGNNEQFF
DNA: TGTGCCAGCAGCGTAGGGGAGGGGACAGGGAACAATGAGCAGTTCTTC

V: TRBV9
size: NA
D: NA
J: TRBJ1-2
CDR3: CASSAAGIHGYTF
DNA: TGTGCCAGCAGCGCCGCGGGGATTCATGGCTACACCTTC

V: TRBV21-1
size: NA
D: NA
J: TRBJ2-7
CDR3: CASSKTGGNSYEQYF
DNA: TGTGCCAGCAGTAAGACAGGGGGTAACTCCTACGAGCAGTACTTC

V: TRBV30
size: NA
D: NA
J: TRBJ1-6
CDR3: CAWSEPGTLHF
DNA: TGTGCCTGGAGTGAGCCTGGAACCCTCCACTTT

V: TRBV5-4
size: NA
D: TRBD1
J: TRBJ2-2
CDR3: CASSAGQGNTGELFF
DNA: TGTGCCAGCAGCGCGGGACAGGGGAACACCGGGGAGCTGTTTTTT

V: TRBV10-3
size: NA
D: NA
J: TRBJ1-1
CDR3: CAISDFGGNTEAFF
DNA: TGTGCCATCAGCGATTTTGGGGGTAACACTGAAGCTTTCTTT

V: TRBV6-6
size: NA
D: TRBD1
J: TRBJ1-2
CDR3: CASSSQGVDYGYTF
DNA: TGTGCCAGCAGTTCTCAGGGGGTCGACTATGGCTACACCTTC

V: TRBV10-3
size: NA
D: TRBD2
J: TRBJ2-3
CDR3: CAISESLASGSTDTQYF
DNA: TGTGCCATCAGTGAGTCCTTGGCTAGCGGGAGCACAGATACGCAGTATTTT

V: TRBV9
size: NA
D: NA
J: TRBJ1-5
CDR3: CASSVAGYSNQPQHF
DNA: TGTGCCAGCAGCGTAGCAGGTTACAGCAATCAGCCCCAGCATTTT

V: TRBV9
size: NA
D: NA
J: TRBJ2-7
CDR3: CASSPRTSSYEQYF
DNA: TGTGCCAGCAGCCCCCGGACAAGCTCCTACGAGCAGTACTTC

V: TRBV30
size: NA
D: TRBD2
J: TRBJ2-3
CDR3: CAWSVRPSGWGDTQYF
DNA: TGTGCCTGGAGTGTACGGCCTAGCGGGTGGGGGGATACGCAGTATTTT

V: TRBV27
size: once
D: NA
J: TRBJ1-5
CDR3: CASSLNSVNQPQHF
DNA: TGTGCCAGCAGTTTAAACTCGGTCAATCAGCCCCAGCATTTT